Each of the 10 T cell receptor beta chains below was sequenced from the same sample in a study of T cell responses to AZD1222 COVID-19 vaccine. Generated by immunoSEQ multiplex PCR, the TCRdb table keeps only in-frame clones and is missing some. This repertoire shows about 120,000 clones, approximately 82% found once; its top ten account for about 29%. Material: peripheral blood, obtained 28 days after the second AZD1222 dose. These receptors originate from an adult who received the AZD1222 COVID-19 vaccine.

This clone turned up a few times. The CDR3 region has the DNA TGTGCCACCAGGTTCGGGGAGGATGGCTACACCTTC. This translates into CATRFGEDGYTF. The chain links TRBV5-6 to TRBJ1-2; no definite D call. Looked up from germline, CDR1 is SGHDT and CDR2 is YYEEEE. The CDR3 totals 12 residues. V gave up 9 bases and J gave up 6 bases, with 15 bases separating them.

The chain joins TRBV7-2 to TRBJ1-1; 7 positions match TRBD1. Germline CDR1 and CDR2: SGHTA and FQGNSA. V gave up 8 bases and J gave up 7 bases; unmatched junction bases: 13. This CDR3 spans 14 amino acids. Here the CDR3 reads CASSKGGGSHEAFF. The CDR3 region has the DNA TGTGCCAGCTCCAAGGGAGGGGGCTCCCATGAAGCTTTCTTT.

The genes are TRBV20-1 and TRBJ2-7; possibly TRBD2 for D (6 bases). Trimming took off 3 bases at V and 1 base at J, with 13 bases between the two ends. CDR3 length: 14 residues. Germline V gene sequence: CDR1 DFQATT, CDR2 SNEGSKA (reference sequence). The CDR3 DNA follows: TGCAGTGCTAGTCCCGCCGGGACTTCCTACGAGCAGTACTTC. Translating gives CSASPAGTSYEQYF.

As for this clone: Other DNA sequences in the sample encode the same CDR3. V usage is TRBV7-2 and J usage is TRBJ1-4; no definite D call. V lost 2 bases and J lost 7, with 11 bases in between. CDR3 length equals 14 residues. From germline, CDR1 is SGHTA and CDR2 FQGNSA. CDR3: CASSLNAGREKLFF. CDR3 bases: TGTGCCAGCAGCTTAAATGCAGGCCGTGAAAAACTGTTTTTT.

This clone was observed once. J is TRBJ2-2 and V is TRBV7-2; D is possibly TRBD1 or TRBD2 (5 bases each). The germline V and J ends were trimmed by 1 base and 4 bases, with 13 bases remaining between them. CDR1 and CDR2 (germline): SGHTA, FQGNSA. The CDR3 runs 16 residues. The CDR3 sequence is CASSLGGKGSTGELFF. The DNA of the CDR3 is TGTGCCAGCAGCTTAGGGGGGAAAGGGTCCACCGGGGAGCTGTTTTTT.

The CDR3 spells CASSPATAYEQYF. CDR3 in DNA: TGTGCCAGCAGCCCGGCGACAGCCTACGAGCAGTACTTC. This sequence joins TRBV7-9 and TRBJ2-7; maybe TRBD1 (5 bases). Germline-derived CDR1 and CDR2 are SEHNR and FQNEAQ (reference sequence). V shed 5 bases and J shed 2 bases, with 10 bases lying between them. The CDR3 extends over 13 amino acids.

V usage is TRBV5-1 and J usage is TRBJ2-3; a weak D match, TRBD2 (6 bases). Germline values: CDR1 SGHRS, CDR2 YFSETQ. V was shortened by 2 bases and J by 2 bases, with 15 bases between the two germline ends. This CDR3 spans 16 amino acids. The CDR3 region has the DNA TGCGCCAGCAGCTTATCGGCTAGCGTAGCCACAGATACGCAGTATTTT. Protein product: CASSLSASVATDTQYF.

This clone was detected only once. V usage is TRBV27 and J usage is TRBJ2-7; tentative D call: TRBD1 (6 bases). This CDR3 spans 15 amino acids. Looked up from germline, CDR1 is MNHEY and CDR2 is SMNVEV (reference sequence). V dropped 1 base and J dropped 4 bases, with 14 bases sitting between them. Written as DNA, the CDR3 is TGTGCCAGCAGTTTATGGGGGCCCCCGAGTTACGAGCAGTACTTC. It specifies CASSLWGPPSYEQYF.

This sequence joins TRBV7-9 and TRBJ1-5, with D perhaps TRBD1 (6 bases). Trimming cost V 5 bases and J 6 bases, with 17 bases left between them. CDR1 is SEHNR and CDR2 is FQNEAQ in the germline V gene (reference sequence). The CDR3 is made up of 15 amino acids. In DNA, the CDR3 is TGTGCCAGCAGCGCCGGCACAGGGAACGGTCAGCCCCAGCATTTT. The encoded protein is CASSAGTGNGQPQHF.

The genes are TRBV7-3 and TRBJ2-6; D uncertain. The V gene's germline CDR1 is SGHTA and CDR2 FQGTGA. This CDR3 is built from 15 residues. With 5 bases removed from V and 0 bases from J, the gap between germline ends came to 8 bases. The CDR3 sequence is CASSPDISGANVLTF. CDR3 bases: TGTGCCAGCAGCCCTGACATCTCTGGGGCCAACGTCCTGACTTTC.